This T cell receptor beta chain comes out of a study of blood T cell repertoires in COVID-19. Study details: From T cells, B-cell-depleted T cells, or PBMCs came the material, which was cDNA or gDNA.

This CDR3 region has 17 residues. The germline V and J ends were trimmed by 0 bases and 3 bases, with 12 bases remaining between them. The germline V gene encodes CDR1 MGHRA and CDR2 YSYEKL. In the original analysis: Cell counts per sample came from amplifying reference gene primers. Some clones are missing from TCRdb's copy, which holds only in-frame ones; the method was immunoSEQ multiplex PCR. V, J and clone size were drawn from that table, and D and trimming were deduced from the DNA. This table has around 43,000 clones, 85% to 90% appearing once. The rearrangement joins TRBV4-1 to TRBJ2-6; weak D call: TRBD2 (5 bases). This TCR derives from a man between 50 and 59 years old in a cohort sampled during active COVID-19. What was sequenced was peripheral blood. The chain's CDR3 is CASSQEWGALGANVLTF. The CDR3 region has the DNA TGCGCCAGCAGCCAAGAGTGGGGAGCCCTTGGGGCCAACGTCCTGACTTTC.